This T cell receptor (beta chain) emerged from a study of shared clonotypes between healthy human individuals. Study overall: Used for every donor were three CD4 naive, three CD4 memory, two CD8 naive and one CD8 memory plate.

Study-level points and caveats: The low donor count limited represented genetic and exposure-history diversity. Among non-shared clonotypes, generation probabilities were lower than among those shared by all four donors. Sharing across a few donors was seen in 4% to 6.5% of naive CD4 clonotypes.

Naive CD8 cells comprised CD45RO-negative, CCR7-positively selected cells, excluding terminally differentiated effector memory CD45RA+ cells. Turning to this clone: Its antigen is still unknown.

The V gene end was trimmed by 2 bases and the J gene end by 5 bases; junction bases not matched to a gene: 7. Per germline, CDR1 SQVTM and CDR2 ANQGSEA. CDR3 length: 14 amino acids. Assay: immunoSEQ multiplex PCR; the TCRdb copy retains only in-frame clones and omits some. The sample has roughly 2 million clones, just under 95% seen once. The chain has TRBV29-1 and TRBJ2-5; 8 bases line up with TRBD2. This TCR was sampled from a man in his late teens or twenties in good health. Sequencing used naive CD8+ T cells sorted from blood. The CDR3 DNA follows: TGCAGCGTTGAAAGGGTAGCGGGGTCGGAGACCCAGTACTTC. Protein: CSVERVAGSETQYF. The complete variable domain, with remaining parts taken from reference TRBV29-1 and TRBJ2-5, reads SAVISQKPSRDICQRGTSLTIQCQVDSQVTMMFWYRQQPGQSLTLIATANQGSEATYESGFVIDKFPISRPNLTFSTLTVSNMSPEDSSIYLCSVERVAGSETQYFGPGTRLLVL.